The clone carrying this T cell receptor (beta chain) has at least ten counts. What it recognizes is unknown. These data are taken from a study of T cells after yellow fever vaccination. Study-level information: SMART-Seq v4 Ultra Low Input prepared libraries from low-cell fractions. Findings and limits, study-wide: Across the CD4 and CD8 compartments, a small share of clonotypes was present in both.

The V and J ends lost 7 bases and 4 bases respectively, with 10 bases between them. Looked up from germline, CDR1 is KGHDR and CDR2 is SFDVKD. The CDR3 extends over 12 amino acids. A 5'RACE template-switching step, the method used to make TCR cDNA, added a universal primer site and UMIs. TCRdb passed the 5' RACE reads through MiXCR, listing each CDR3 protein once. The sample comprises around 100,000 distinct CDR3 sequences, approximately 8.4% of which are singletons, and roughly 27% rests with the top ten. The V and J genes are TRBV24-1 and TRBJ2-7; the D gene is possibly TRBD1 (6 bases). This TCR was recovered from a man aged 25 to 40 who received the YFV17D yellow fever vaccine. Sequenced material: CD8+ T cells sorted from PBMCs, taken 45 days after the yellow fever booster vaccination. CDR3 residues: CATSATGYEQYF. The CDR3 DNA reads TGTGCCACCAGCGCCACAGGGTACGAGCAGTACTTC.